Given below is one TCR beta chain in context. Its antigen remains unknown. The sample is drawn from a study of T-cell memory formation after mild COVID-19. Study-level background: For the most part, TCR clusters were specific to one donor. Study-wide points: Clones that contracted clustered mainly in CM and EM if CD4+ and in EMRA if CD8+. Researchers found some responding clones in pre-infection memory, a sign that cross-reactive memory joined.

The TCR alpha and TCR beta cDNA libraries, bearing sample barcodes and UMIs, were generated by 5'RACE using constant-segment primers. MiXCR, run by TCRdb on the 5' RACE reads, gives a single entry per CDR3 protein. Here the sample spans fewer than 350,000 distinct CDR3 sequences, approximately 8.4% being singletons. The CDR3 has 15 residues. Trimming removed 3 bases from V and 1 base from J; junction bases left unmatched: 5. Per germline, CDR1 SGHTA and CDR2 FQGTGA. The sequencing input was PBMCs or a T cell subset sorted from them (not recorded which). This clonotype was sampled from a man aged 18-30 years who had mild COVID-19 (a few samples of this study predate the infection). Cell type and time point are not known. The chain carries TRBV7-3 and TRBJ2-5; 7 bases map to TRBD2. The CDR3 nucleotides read TGTGCCAGCAGCTTCCGCGGGGGTCCCCAAGAGACCCAGTACTTC. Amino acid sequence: CASSFRGGPQETQYF.